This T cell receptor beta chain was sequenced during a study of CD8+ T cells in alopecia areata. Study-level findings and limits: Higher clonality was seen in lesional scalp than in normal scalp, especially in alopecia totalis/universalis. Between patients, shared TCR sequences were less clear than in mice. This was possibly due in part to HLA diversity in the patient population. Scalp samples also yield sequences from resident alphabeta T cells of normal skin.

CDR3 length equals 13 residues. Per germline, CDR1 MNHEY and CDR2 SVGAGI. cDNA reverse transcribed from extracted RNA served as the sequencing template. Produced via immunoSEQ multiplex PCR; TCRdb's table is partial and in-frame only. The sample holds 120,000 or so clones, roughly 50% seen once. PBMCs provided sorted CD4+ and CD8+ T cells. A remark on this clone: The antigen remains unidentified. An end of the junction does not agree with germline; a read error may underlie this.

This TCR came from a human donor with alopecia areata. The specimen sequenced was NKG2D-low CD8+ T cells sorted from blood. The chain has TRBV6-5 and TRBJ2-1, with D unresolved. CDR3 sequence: CATSVGSHNEQFF. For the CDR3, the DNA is TGTGCCACCTCGGTGGGCTCCCACAATGAGCAGTTCTTC.